The 25 T cell receptor beta chains given below trace back to one sample, sequenced in a study of regulatory T cells in long-lasting Graves disease (TCRdb year 2021). To prepare the library, multiplex PCR was applied. The run used an Illumina HiSeq 4000. CDR3 regions were amplified by Arm-PCR with iRepertoire HTBI primers to construct TCR beta libraries. TCRdb reanalyzed the raw reads on its own, using fastp at Q25 for trimming and MiXCR for clone calling, and kept in-frame beta chains. Rows with a matching CDR3 protein are joined into one entry that keeps the most common DNA and genes. Here the sample has hundreds of thousands of distinct CDR3 sequences; around 20% occur a single time. Of the sample, 7% to 9.5% falls within the top ten clones. Read against the paper, the sample's time point label means: persistent/refractory GD, antithyroid drugs over 5 years with positive TRAb. For both TCR sequencing and RNA sequencing, RNA was extracted from PBMCs using TRIzol.

Sequencing was performed on peripheral blood mononuclear cells (PBMCs), taken when the disease was refractory, from a patient treated with antithyroid drugs. These receptors all stem from a female donor with Graves disease.

This clonotype was recorded many times. The V call is TRBV6-1, the J call TRBJ2-4; unclear D gene. The germline CDR1 and CDR2 sequences are MNHNS and SASEGT. The CDR3 runs to 15 residues. V lost 6 bases and J lost 2, with 14 bases in between. The CDR3 sequence: CASSLIAGPKNIQYF. CDR3 DNA sequence: TGTGCCAGCAGCCTCATTGCAGGACCCAAAAACATTCAGTACTTC.

In its sample, this clonotype was seen a few times. The chain uses TRBV30 and TRBJ1-2; 7 bases map to TRBD1. Unmatched junction bases numbered 7, after V lost 5 bases and J lost 4 bases. Germline V gives CDR1 GTSNPN, CDR2 SVGIG (reference sequence). The CDR3 has 13 residues. In DNA, the CDR3 is TGTGCCTGGTCCTCAGGGGGGGGCTATGGCTACACCTTC. Protein product: CAWSSGGGYGYTF.

This clonotype was found a few times. CDR3 loop: CASSLRTGGGETQYF. The CDR3 region has the DNA TGTGCCAGCAGCTTAAGAACGGGTGGGGGAGAGACCCAGTACTTC. The chain is built from TRBV7-3 and TRBJ2-5; perhaps D is TRBD1 or TRBD2 (5 bases each). Germline CDR1 reads SGHTA; CDR2 reads FQGTGA. The V end was cut by 1 base, the J end by 4 bases, with 13 bases between. The CDR3 spans 15 residues.

This clonotype was counted ten times or more. The chain has TRBV28 and TRBJ2-2, with D hard to call. From germline, CDR1 is MDHEN and CDR2 SYDVKM. With 3 bases removed from V and 7 bases from J, the gap between germline ends came to 9 bases. This CDR3 comprises 13 residues. CDR3 region: CASSFGNNGELFF. DNA of the CDR3: TGTGCCAGCAGTTTCGGTAATAACGGGGAGCTGTTTTTT.

The chain recombines TRBV10-2 with TRBJ1-4, with D possibly being TRBD1 (5 bases). Germline values: CDR1 WSHSY, CDR2 SAAADI. V gave up 6 bases and J gave up 10 bases, with 18 bases separating them. The CDR3 totals 14 residues. CDR3 region: CASSRDPRIGKLFF. As DNA, the CDR3 is TGCGCCAGCAGCCGGGACCCCCGAATTGGAAAACTGTTTTTT.

In its sample, this clonotype was seen a few times. This rearrangement joins TRBV20-1 to TRBJ2-7; no clear D gene. V lost 2 bases, J lost 3 bases, and 11 bases lay in between. The CDR3 extends over 13 amino acids. Germline V lookup: CDR1 DFQATT, CDR2 SNEGSKA (reference sequence). The CDR3 region has the DNA TGCAGTGCTAGAATGGGTTCTGTCTACGAGCAGTACTTC. Its protein product is CSARMGSVYEQYF.

This clonotype was seen a handful of times. The chain uses TRBV20-1 and TRBJ2-4; 9 bases align to TRBD1. The CDR3 spans 15 residues. The germline V gene has CDR1 DFQATT and CDR2 SNEGSKA (reference sequence). V shed 6 bases and J 1 base; nucleotides not matched to a gene: 7. In DNA form, the CDR3 reads TGCAGTGCGCCGGGACAGGGATCGGCCAAAAACATTCAGTACTTC. Its translation is CSAPGQGSAKNIQYF.

This clonotype was counted at least ten times. For the CDR3, the DNA is TGTGCCAGCAGCCGCGGGAGAGGCACTGAAGCTTTCTTT. Residues: CASSRGRGTEAFF. This chain connects TRBV12-3 or TRBV12-4 to TRBJ1-1; D is uncertain. V was trimmed by 6 bases and J by 4 bases, leaving 12 bases between them. The CDR3 contains 13 residues.

This clonotype was counted a few times. This chain uses TRBV9 with TRBJ1-1; weak D call: TRBD1 (5 bases). The V and J ends lost 4 bases and 1 base respectively, with 11 bases between them. The CDR3 consists of 14 residues. Germline CDR1 SGDLS, CDR2 YYNGEE. The CDR3 sequence is CASSPRVANTEAFF. CDR3 sequence (DNA): TGTGCCAGCAGCCCCAGGGTGGCGAACACTGAAGCTTTCTTT. The variable domain in full, with the rest retrieved from reference TRBV9 and TRBJ1-1, is DSGVTQTPKHLITATGQRVTLRCSPRSGDLSVYWYQQSLDQGLQFLIQYYNGEERAKGNILERFSAQQFPDLHSELNLSSLELGDSALYFCASSPRVANTEAFFGQGTRLTVV.

This clonotype was observed a few times. V and J are TRBV25-1 and TRBJ1-1; the match to TRBD1 covers 8 bases. The V gene's germline CDR1 is MGHDK and CDR2 SYGVNS. The ends lost 1 base at V and 5 bases at J; junction bases unmatched: 9. The CDR3 is 16 amino acids. CDR3: CASSEWGGTGGTEAFF. For the CDR3, the DNA is TGTGCCAGCAGTGAATGGGGAGGAACAGGGGGGACTGAAGCTTTCTTT.

This sequence joins TRBV4-1 and TRBJ2-5, with D possibly TRBD2 on 7 matching bases. The CDR3 consists of 16 residues. V lost 0 bases, J lost 2 bases, and 13 bases lay in between. The germline CDR1 and CDR2 sequences are MGHRA and YSYEKL. The CDR3 DNA sequence: TGCGCCAGCAGCCAAGATCTGGGGGGGCTACAAGAGACCCAGTACTTC. Its translation: CASSQDLGGLQETQYF.

Points on this clonotype: Just one base apart from a much larger clone, this may be a read error. The chain couples TRBV3-1 to TRBJ2-5; D is possibly TRBD2 (5 bases). Germline V CDR1 and CDR2: LGHDT, YNNKEL (reference sequence). The CDR3 consists of 13 residues. The CDR3 loop reads CASSQDRWETRYF. The DNA for the CDR3 is TGTGCCAGCAGCCAAGATCGTTGGGAGACCCGGTACTTC.

This clonotype was counted between two and nine times. The J gene is TRBJ2-7, the V gene TRBV15; perhaps TRBD2 as D (6 bases). V was trimmed by 0 bases and J by 3 bases, leaving 24 bases between them. The CDR3 is 19 residues long. Germline CDR1 is LNHNV and CDR2 is YYDKDF (reference sequence). CDR3 sequence reads: CATSRDWVSGPLKGYEQYF. CDR3 bases: TGTGCCACCAGCAGAGATTGGGTTAGCGGACCCCTAAAGGGCTACGAGCAGTACTTC.

This clonotype was observed a few times. This chain links TRBV6-1 with TRBJ2-5, with D unresolved. Trimming pared 6 bases from V and 9 bases from J, leaving 14 bases between. There are 12 residues in the CDR3. Germline assignment: CDR1 MNHNS and CDR2 SASEGT. CDR3 DNA: TGTGCCAGCAGCCGCGACCCAAGTGCCCAGTACTTC. This codes for CASSRDPSAQYF.

This clonotype was detected only a few times. V gene TRBV28 combines with J gene TRBJ2-7; 14 bases match TRBD2. The germline V gene has CDR1 MDHEN and CDR2 SYDVKM. Trimming cost V 6 bases and J 6 bases; bases outside gene matches: 10. The CDR3 runs 16 residues. The CDR3 sequence: CASSSWTSGGPGEQYF. The CDR3 nucleotides read TGTGCCAGCAGCTCCTGGACTAGCGGGGGGCCCGGCGAGCAGTACTTC.

The chain recombines TRBV20-1 with TRBJ2-5; TRBD2 matches at 13 bases. The junction had 9 bases not matched to a gene; V was cut back by 3 bases and J by 5 bases. Germline V CDR1 and CDR2: DFQATT, SNEGSKA (reference sequence). This CDR3 has 16 residues. DNA of the CDR3: TGCAGTGCTAGGCCGACTAGCGGGAGGCATCAGGAGACCCAGTACTTC. Translation gives CSARPTSGRHQETQYF.

This clonotype appeared many times. This chain uses TRBV7-2 with TRBJ1-6; D is uncertain. The germline V and J ends were trimmed by 5 bases and 10 bases, with 12 bases remaining between them. CDR1 is SGHTA, CDR2 FQGNSA, per germline. CDR3 length: 13 amino acids. The CDR3 reads CASSPLGGSPLHF. The DNA for the CDR3 is TGTGCCAGCAGCCCACTTGGCGGGTCACCCCTCCACTTT.

This clonotype was seen a handful of times. In DNA form, the CDR3 reads TGTGCCAGCAGCTTGGGACAGGGCTCCTACAATGAGCAGTTCTTC. Translated: CASSLGQGSYNEQFF. The chain joins TRBV7-9 to TRBJ2-1; TRBD1 aligns across 9 bases. Germline CDR1 reads SEHNR; CDR2 reads FQNEAQ (reference sequence). The CDR3 contains 15 residues. Trimming removed 3 bases from V and 0 bases from J; junction bases left unmatched: 0.

To note about this clonotype: A clone one base away is much larger, so this may be a read error. V gene TRBV24-1 combines with J gene TRBJ1-5, with 7 bases lining up with TRBD1. Germline assignment: CDR1 KGHDR and CDR2 SFDVKD. Trimming cost V 4 bases and J 5 bases; bases outside gene matches: 19. The CDR3 contains 19 residues. CDR3 coding DNA: TGTGCCACCAGTGAGTCTCCCGGGACAGAGGGCTTTGGAGATCAGCCCCAGCATTTT. Translated: CATSESPGTEGFGDQPQHF.

This rearrangement joins TRBV6-5 to TRBJ2-3, with D maybe TRBD1 (6 bases). Trimming shortened V by 1 base and J by 2 bases, and 10 bases separated the two germline ends. Per germline, CDR1 MNHEY and CDR2 SVGAGI. The length of the CDR3 is 15 residues. This CDR3 reads CASSYLRGTTDTQYF. CDR3 nucleotide sequence: TGTGCCAGCAGTTACTTAAGGGGGACCACAGATACGCAGTATTTT.

A few counts support this clonotype. The V and J genes are TRBV27 and TRBJ1-2; TRBD1 aligns across 8 bases. The J segment lost 4 bases and the V segment lost 5 bases, leaving 12 bases of the junction unmatched. This CDR3 is 16 amino acids long. CDR1 and CDR2 from the germline V gene are MNHEY and SMNVEV (reference sequence). CDR3 DNA: TGTGCCAGCAGTACCTCAGCAGGGGGCGAAGTCTATGGCTACACCTTC. Translated, it gives CASSTSAGGEVYGYTF.

In this sample, this clonotype turned up many times. V gene TRBV28 combines with J gene TRBJ2-5; D is uncertain. The V gene's germline CDR1 is MDHEN and CDR2 SYDVKM. This CDR3 contains 16 residues. Between the trimmed V and J ends, which lost 6 bases and 5 bases, there was a span of 22 bases. The CDR3 nucleotides are TGTGCCAGCAGCCCCGATTCACCGGTTGGGCAGGAGACCCAGTACTTC. Translating gives CASSPDSPVGQETQYF.

This clonotype was recorded a few times. The V and J genes are TRBV7-9 and TRBJ2-5; 8 positions agree with TRBD2. V shed 2 bases, J shed 5 bases, and the junction held 10 bases outside the gene matches. Germline V lookup: CDR1 SEHNR, CDR2 FQNEAQ (reference sequence). This CDR3 is 16 amino acids long. The CDR3 DNA follows: TGTGCCAGCAGCTTAAAGGAGTGGCGGGGGGCGGAGACCCAGTACTTC. Translating gives CASSLKEWRGAETQYF.

This clonotype occurred many times. V usage is TRBV27 and J usage is TRBJ2-5; D ambiguous. This CDR3 has 14 amino acids. The germline V and J ends were trimmed by 4 bases and 0 bases, with 9 bases remaining between them. Germline V lookup: CDR1 MNHEY, CDR2 SMNVEV (reference sequence). CDR3 sequence (DNA): TGTGCCAGCAGTTCATACATCGACCAAGAGACCCAGTACTTC. This encodes CASSSYIDQETQYF.

A word on this clonotype: One base away lies a much larger clone, so this may be a sequencing read error. The rearrangement uses TRBV6-9 and TRBJ2-5; a possible D gene is TRBD2 (6 bases). Germline CDR1 and CDR2: MNHGY and SVAAGI. The CDR3 has 14 residues. The germline V and J ends were trimmed by 4 bases and 5 bases, with 14 bases remaining between them. The DNA for the CDR3 is TGTGCCAGCAGTTGGGGACCCCGGGGGGAGACCCAGTACTTC. It yields the protein CASSWGPRGETQYF.